Below, 11 T cell receptor beta chains from the same sample are listed, as sequenced in a study of PD-L1 blockade in urothelial cancer. The time point here: pretreatment peripheral blood. Data came from immunoSEQ multiplex PCR; TCRdb stores just in-frame clones and leaves some out. The sample includes just under 50,000 clones, around 84% seen only once; the top ten take 2.5% to 3.5%. The specimen comprised PBMCs, sampled around atezolizumab (anti-PD-L1) treatment. These receptors originate from a man in his 70s with urothelial cancer.

V and J are TRBV19 and TRBJ2-7, with 14 bases aligning to TRBD2. The CDR3 loop spans 17 amino acids. Germline V gives CDR1 LNHDA, CDR2 SQIVND (reference sequence). V shed 5 bases and J 7 bases; nucleotides not matched to a gene: 13. The CDR3 spells CASSGTSGSLPSGEQYF. CDR3 in DNA: TGTGCCAGTAGTGGGACTAGCGGGAGTCTGCCCTCGGGGGAGCAGTACTTC.

The chain has TRBV19 and TRBJ2-5; D remains unclear. Germline values: CDR1 LNHDA, CDR2 SQIVND (reference sequence). This CDR3 has 11 residues. V shed 5 bases and J shed 5 bases, with 6 bases lying between them. In nucleotides, the CDR3 is TGTGCCAGTAGTCGAGAGGAGACCCAGTACTTC. It specifies CASSREETQYF.

This chain joins TRBV6-1 and TRBJ1-4; D is uncertain. Germline CDR1 is MNHNS and CDR2 is SASEGT. Trimming cost V 5 bases and J 4 bases, with 5 bases left between them. The CDR3 spans 12 residues. The DNA of the CDR3 is TGTGCCAGCAGTTTCAGTAATGAAAAACTGTTTTTT. Encoded protein: CASSFSNEKLFF.

This clone has a handful of counts. This chain uses TRBV25-1 with TRBJ1-2; 8 bases align to TRBD1. V dropped 3 bases and J dropped 5; count of bases not matched to a gene: 8. The CDR3 has 15 residues. The V gene's germline CDR1 is MGHDK and CDR2 SYGVNS. CDR3 protein: CASSDGQGRLYGYTF. CDR3 bases: TGTGCCAGCAGTGACGGACAGGGACGGCTTTATGGCTACACCTTC.

This chain connects TRBV28 to TRBJ1-1, with D maybe TRBD1 (6 bases). V was shortened by 6 bases and J by 0 bases, with 17 bases between the two germline ends. From germline, CDR1 is MDHEN and CDR2 SYDVKM. This CDR3 comprises 16 residues. CDR3 residues: CASSSLGQFMNTEAFF. CDR3 DNA sequence: TGTGCCAGCAGCTCACTTGGACAGTTTATGAACACTGAAGCTTTCTTT.

The chain joins TRBV10-1 to TRBJ2-6; 9 positions agree with TRBD2. The J segment lost 4 bases and the V segment lost 7 bases, leaving 11 bases of the junction unmatched. The CDR3 has 17 residues. Germline V gives CDR1 WNHNN, CDR2 SYGVQD (reference sequence). CDR3 nucleotide sequence: TGCGCCAGCATTGGAGCGGGAGGTCTAGCCGGGGCCAACGTCCTGACTTTC. Encoded protein: CASIGAGGLAGANVLTF.

This chain uses TRBV6-1 with TRBJ2-7; no clear D. In germline, CDR1 is MNHNS, CDR2 SASEGT. This CDR3 has 14 residues. V shed 5 bases and J shed 0 bases, with 11 bases lying between them. The CDR3 nucleotides read TGTGCCAGCAGTAAAGTCCAGGCCTCCTACGAGCAGTACTTC. Residues: CASSKVQASYEQYF.

This chain joins TRBV4-3 and TRBJ2-3; 7 nucleotides line up with TRBD2. J was trimmed by 4 bases and V by 1 base; bases with no gene match: 8. CDR3 size: 16 residues. The germline V gene has CDR1 LGHNA and CDR2 YSLEER. CDR3 sequence: CASSQVTAGRADTQYF. The CDR3 nucleotides are TGCGCCAGCAGCCAAGTAACAGCGGGACGGGCAGATACGCAGTATTTT.

This clone showed up just a few times. V and J are TRBV6-6 and TRBJ1-2, with 9 bases fitting TRBD1. Germline-derived CDR1 and CDR2 are MNHNY and SVGAGI (reference sequence). The CDR3 has 14 amino acids. Trimming at V came to 6 bases and at J to 5 bases, leaving 7 bases not matched to a gene. The CDR3 nucleotides are TGTGCCAGCAGCCCCCCGACAGGGGGATATGGCTACACCTTC. This encodes CASSPPTGGYGYTF.

The chain is built from TRBV27 and TRBJ2-2; D is ambiguous. Trimming shortened V by 7 bases and J by 2 bases, and 11 bases separated the two germline ends. CDR1 MNHEY and CDR2 SMNVEV come from the germline V gene (reference sequence). The CDR3 runs 14 residues. This chain's CDR3 is CASTKTVNTGELFF. CDR3 bases: TGTGCCAGCACAAAAACAGTCAACACCGGGGAGCTGTTTTTT.

The chain links TRBV5-1 to TRBJ2-3; D may be TRBD2 (5 bases). The germline gives CDR1 SGHRS, CDR2 YFSETQ. V lost 4 bases and J 6 bases, leaving 21 bases between the germline ends. This CDR3 spans 16 amino acids. CDR3 bases: TGCGCCAGCAGCGCCGGACTGATCCCTACGAGGGATACGCAGTATTTT. Translation gives CASSAGLIPTRDTQYF.